This entry features one T cell receptor beta chain sequence. What it binds is unknown. Using a J-beta primer mix together with a sample-barcoded 5' primer, a second PCR was run for about 6 to 11 cycles. TCRdb ran MiXCR on the 5' RACE reads and lists one entry per CDR3 protein. The sample has about 780,000 distinct CDR3 sequences, about 47% seen once; the top ten hold around a sixth. The data derive from a study of blood T cells in healthy people across ages. V trimming: 7 bases; J trimming: 10 bases; junction bases outside the gene matches: 12. This CDR3 contains 14 residues. Germline V gives CDR1 MNHEY, CDR2 SVGEGT. Findings and caveats of the study: The long-lived group displayed more naive CD4+ cells, plus higher diversity, than the aged donors did. It was held that diversity estimates obtained from one million T cells represented underestimates.

This receptor was obtained from a man older than 75 in good health. The sample comprised blood. The gene calls are TRBV6-2 or TRBV6-3 and TRBJ2-1, with 8 bases matching TRBD2. The CDR3 spells CASNRRGVQGEQFF. The CDR3 DNA reads as TGTGCCAGCAACCGGCGGGGGGTGCAGGGCGAGCAGTTCTTC.